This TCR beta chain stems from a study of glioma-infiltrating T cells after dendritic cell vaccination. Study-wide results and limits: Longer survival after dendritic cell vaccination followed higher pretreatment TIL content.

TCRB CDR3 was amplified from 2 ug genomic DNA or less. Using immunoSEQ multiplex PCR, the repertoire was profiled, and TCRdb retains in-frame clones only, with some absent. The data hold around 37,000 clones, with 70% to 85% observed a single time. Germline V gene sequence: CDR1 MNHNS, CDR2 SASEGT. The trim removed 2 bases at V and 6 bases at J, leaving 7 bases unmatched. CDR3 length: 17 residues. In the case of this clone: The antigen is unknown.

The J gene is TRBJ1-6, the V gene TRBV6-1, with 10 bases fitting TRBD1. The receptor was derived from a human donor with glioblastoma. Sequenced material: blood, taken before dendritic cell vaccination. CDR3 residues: CASSEYVTGGINSPLHF. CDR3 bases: TGTGCCAGCAGTGAATATGTGACAGGGGGCATTAATTCACCCCTCCACTTT.